The source of this T cell receptor (beta chain) is a study of regulatory T cells in long-lasting Graves disease. For the study at large: The antithyroid drugs taken by newly diagnosed Graves' patients had been used for under 3 months.

At least ten counts were recorded for this clonotype. Antigen: not known. Time point given: newly diagnosed GD, antithyroid drugs for less than 3 months. RNA isolated from PBMCs was used to make the TCR library. Findings of the study overall: Clonotypes that were public and shared totalled approximately 3,000 in persistent patients versus over 800 in new patients. Persistent disease was characterized by preferential usage of TRBV28, TRBJ1-2 and TRBJ2-5.

Trimming took 6 bases from V and 8 from J, leaving 19 bases between them. This CDR3 has 15 amino acids. Germline V lookup: CDR1 MGHRA, CDR2 YSYEKL. Construction of TCR beta libraries relied on iRepertoire HTBI primers and on Arm-PCR targeting CDR3 regions. TCRdb reprocessed the multiplex PCR reads via MiXCR and lists one record per CDR3 protein. The sample yields 410,000 or so distinct CDR3 sequences, 15% seen once. The same data also contributed to another study, on T cells in Graves' hyperthyroidism and ophthalmopathy. That publication notes: TCR CDR3 regions were first amplified by RT-PCR with HTBI primers.

The gene calls are TRBV4-1 and TRBJ1-4; D gene unclear. The sequence derives from a woman aged 30 to 39 with Graves disease. Source: peripheral blood mononuclear cells (PBMCs), taken at new diagnosis, from a patient treated with antithyroid drugs. CDR3 DNA sequence: TGCGCCAGCAGTCGAATAGACGGAGTAATCGAAAAACTGTTTTTT. This gives the protein CASSRIDGVIEKLFF.